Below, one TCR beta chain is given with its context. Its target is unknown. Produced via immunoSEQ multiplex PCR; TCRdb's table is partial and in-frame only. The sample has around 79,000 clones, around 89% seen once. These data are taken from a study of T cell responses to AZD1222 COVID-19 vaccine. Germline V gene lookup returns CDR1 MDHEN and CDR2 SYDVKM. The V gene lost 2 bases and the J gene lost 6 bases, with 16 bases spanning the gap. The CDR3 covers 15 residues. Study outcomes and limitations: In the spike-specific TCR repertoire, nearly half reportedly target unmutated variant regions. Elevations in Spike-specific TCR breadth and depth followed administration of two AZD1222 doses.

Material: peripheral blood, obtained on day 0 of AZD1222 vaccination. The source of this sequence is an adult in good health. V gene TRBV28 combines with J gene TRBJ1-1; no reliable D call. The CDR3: CASSLLSKMGAEAFF. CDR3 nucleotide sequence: TGTGCCAGCAGTTTACTTTCTAAGATGGGTGCTGAAGCTTTCTTT.